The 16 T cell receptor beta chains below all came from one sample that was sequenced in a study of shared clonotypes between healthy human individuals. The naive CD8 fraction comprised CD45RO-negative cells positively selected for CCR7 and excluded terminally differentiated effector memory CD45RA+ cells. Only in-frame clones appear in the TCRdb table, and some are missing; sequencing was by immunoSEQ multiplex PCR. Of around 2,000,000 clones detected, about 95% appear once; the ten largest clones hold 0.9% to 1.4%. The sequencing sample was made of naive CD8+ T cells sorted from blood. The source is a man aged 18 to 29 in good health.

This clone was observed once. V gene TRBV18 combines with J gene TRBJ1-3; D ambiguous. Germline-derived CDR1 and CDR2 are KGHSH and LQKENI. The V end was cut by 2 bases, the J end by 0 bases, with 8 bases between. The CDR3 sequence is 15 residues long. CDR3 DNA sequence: TGTGCCAGCTCACCAAGCGGCCTCTCTGGAAACACCATATATTTT. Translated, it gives CASSPSGLSGNTIYF.

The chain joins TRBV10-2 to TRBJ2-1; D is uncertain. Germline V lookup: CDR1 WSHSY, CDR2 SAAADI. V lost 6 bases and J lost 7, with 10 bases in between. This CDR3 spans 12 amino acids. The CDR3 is CASRDLENEQFF. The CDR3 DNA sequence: TGCGCCAGCAGGGACCTAGAGAATGAGCAGTTCTTC.

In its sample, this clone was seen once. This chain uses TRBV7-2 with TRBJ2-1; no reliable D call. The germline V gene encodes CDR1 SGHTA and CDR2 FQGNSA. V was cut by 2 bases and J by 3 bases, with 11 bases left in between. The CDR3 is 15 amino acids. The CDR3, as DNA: TGTGCCAGCAGCTTATCCCCTGCTGGCTACAATGAGCAGTTCTTC. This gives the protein CASSLSPAGYNEQFF. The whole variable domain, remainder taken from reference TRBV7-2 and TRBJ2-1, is GAGVSQSPSNKVTEKGKDVELRCDPISGHTALYWYRQSLGQGLEFLIYFQGNSAPDKSGLPSDRFSAERTGGSVSTLTIQRTQQEDSAVYLCASSLSPAGYNEQFFGPGTRLTVL.

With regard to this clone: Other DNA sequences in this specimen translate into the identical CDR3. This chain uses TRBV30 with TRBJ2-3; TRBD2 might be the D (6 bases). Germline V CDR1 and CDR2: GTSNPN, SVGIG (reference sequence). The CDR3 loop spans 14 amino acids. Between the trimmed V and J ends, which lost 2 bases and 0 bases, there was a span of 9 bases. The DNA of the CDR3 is TGTGCCTGGAGTTACGGGGGAAGCACAGATACGCAGTATTTT. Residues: CAWSYGGSTDTQYF.

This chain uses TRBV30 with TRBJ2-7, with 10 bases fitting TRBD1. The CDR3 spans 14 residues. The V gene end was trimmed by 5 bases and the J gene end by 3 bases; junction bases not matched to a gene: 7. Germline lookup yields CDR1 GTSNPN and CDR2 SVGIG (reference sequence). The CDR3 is CAWGFGTGDYEQYF. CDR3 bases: TGTGCCTGGGGGTTCGGGACAGGGGACTACGAGCAGTACTTC.

In DNA, the CDR3 is TGCGCCAGCAGCCAAGGCGGGACGTTTCAAATGAACACTGAAGCTTTCTTT. Translated, it gives CASSQGGTFQMNTEAFF. The chain links TRBV4-1 to TRBJ1-1; D perhaps matches TRBD1 (5 bases). Looked up from germline, CDR1 is MGHRA and CDR2 is YSYEKL. V dropped 1 base and J dropped 0 bases, with 15 bases sitting between them. The CDR3 contains 17 residues.

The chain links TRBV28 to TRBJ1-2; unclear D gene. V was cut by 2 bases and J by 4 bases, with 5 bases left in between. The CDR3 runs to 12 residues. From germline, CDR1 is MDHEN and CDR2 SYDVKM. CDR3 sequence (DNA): TGTGCCAGCAGTTTAGGTCCCTATGGCTACACCTTC. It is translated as CASSLGPYGYTF.

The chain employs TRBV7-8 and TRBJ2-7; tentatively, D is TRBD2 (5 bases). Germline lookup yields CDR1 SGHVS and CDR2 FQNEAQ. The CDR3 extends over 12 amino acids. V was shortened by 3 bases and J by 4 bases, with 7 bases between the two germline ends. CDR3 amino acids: CASSLTGYEQYF. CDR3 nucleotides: TGTGCCAGCAGCTTGACGGGGTACGAGCAGTACTTC.

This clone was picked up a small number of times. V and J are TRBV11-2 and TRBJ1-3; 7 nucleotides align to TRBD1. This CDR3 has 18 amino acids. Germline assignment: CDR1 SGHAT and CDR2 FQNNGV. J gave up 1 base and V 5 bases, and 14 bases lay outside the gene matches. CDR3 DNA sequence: TGTGCCAGCAGCGTTATTACCACAGGGGCTGGGTCTGGAAACACCATATATTTT. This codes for CASSVITTGAGSGNTIYF.

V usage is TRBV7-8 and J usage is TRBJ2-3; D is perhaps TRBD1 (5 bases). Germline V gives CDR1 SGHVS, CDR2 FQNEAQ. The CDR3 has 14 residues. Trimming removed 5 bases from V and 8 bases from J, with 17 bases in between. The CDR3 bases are TGTGCCAGCAGCGGAGCGACACCGCAGGGTACGCAGTATTTT. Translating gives CASSGATPQGTQYF. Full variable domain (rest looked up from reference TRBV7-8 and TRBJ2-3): GAGVSQSPRYKVAKRGQDVALRCDPISGHVSLFWYQQALGQGPEFLTYFQNEAQLDKSGLPSDRFFAERPEGSVSTLKIQRTQQEDSAVYLCASSGATPQGTQYFGPGTRLTVL.

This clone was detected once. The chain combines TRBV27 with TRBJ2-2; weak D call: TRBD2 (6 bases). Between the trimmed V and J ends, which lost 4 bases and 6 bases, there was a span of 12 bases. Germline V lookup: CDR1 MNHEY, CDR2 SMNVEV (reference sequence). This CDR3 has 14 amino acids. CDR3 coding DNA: TGTGCCAGCAGTTACGGGACTGACCCCGGGGAGCTGTTTTTT. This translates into CASSYGTDPGELFF.

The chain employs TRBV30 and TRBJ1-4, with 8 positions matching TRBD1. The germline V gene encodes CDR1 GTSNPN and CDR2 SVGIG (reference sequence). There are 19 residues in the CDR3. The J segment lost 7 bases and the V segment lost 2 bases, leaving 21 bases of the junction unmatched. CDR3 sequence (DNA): TGTGCCTGGAGTCGAACTAGTCTCGTAACAGGGGGTGGTGTTGAAAAACTGTTTTTT. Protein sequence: CAWSRTSLVTGGGVEKLFF.

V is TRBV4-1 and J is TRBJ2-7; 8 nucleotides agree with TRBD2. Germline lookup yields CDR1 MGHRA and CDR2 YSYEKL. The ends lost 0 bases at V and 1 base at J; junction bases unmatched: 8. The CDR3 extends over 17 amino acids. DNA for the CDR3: TGCGCCAGCAGCCAAGATACCCCAAGCGGGGGTTCCTACGAGCAGTACTTC. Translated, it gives CASSQDTPSGGSYEQYF.

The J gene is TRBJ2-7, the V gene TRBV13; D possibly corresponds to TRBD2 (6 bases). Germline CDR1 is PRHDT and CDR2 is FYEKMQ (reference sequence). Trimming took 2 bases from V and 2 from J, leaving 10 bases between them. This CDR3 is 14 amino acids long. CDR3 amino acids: CASSLMGLPYEQYF. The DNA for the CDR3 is TGTGCCAGCAGCTTAATGGGACTCCCCTACGAGCAGTACTTC.

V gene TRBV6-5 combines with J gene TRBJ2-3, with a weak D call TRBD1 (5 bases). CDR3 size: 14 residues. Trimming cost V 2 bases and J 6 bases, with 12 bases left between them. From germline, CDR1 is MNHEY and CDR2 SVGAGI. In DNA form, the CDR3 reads TGTGCCAGCAGTTACGGGTCAGGGTCCGATACGCAGTATTTT. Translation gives CASSYGSGSDTQYF.

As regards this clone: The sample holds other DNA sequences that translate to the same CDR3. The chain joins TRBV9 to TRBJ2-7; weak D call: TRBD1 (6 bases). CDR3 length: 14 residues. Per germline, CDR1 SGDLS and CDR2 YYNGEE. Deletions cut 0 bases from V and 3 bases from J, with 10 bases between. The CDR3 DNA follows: TGTGCCAGCAGCGTAGGAGGGGGTGTCTACGAGCAGTACTTC. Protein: CASSVGGGVYEQYF.